This entry describes one TCR beta chain. Antigen unknown. Treatment: around 19 received Ad26.COV2.S at low or high dose, single or two shots; about five received placebo; per-sample allocation not given. The investigators took samples on day 63 after the first vaccine or placebo injection. This sample was included in a study of Ad26.COV2.S vaccination and SARS-CoV-2 variants. General study findings and limits: It was vaccine recipients, not placebo recipients, who had the higher spike-specific TCR breadth.

Here immunoSEQ multiplex PCR was the method, and the copy in TCRdb shows in-frame clones only, minus some. The sample includes 410,000 or so clones, roughly 90% of them seen just once. Germline trimming cut 6 bases from V and 6 bases from J; bases unmatched to any gene: 10. The CDR3 runs to 16 residues. The germline CDR1 and CDR2 sequences are LNHDA and SQIVND (reference sequence). The receptor comes from a person between 18 and 65 years old who received the Ad26.COV2.S COVID-19 vaccine or a placebo. The chain joins TRBV19 to TRBJ2-3, with 12 nucleotides matching TRBD2. The sequencing here drew on peripheral blood, taken in a trial of Ad26.COV2.S vaccine versus placebo. This chain's CDR3 is CASSNPLAGGGDTQYF. The CDR3 nucleotides read TGTGCCAGTAGCAACCCACTAGCGGGGGGAGGGGATACGCAGTATTTT.